This entry lists 13 T cell receptor beta chains sequenced from one sample in a study of CD8 T cells in ankylosing spondylitis. One entry per CDR3 protein results from TCRdb running MiXCR on the 5' RACE reads. This table holds about 800,000 distinct CDR3 sequences, approximately 10% found once. What these receptors recognize is not known. General study findings and limits: Seemingly characteristic of ankylosing spondylitis blood was a TCR beta motif consisting of several highly homologous variants.

Sequenced sample: blood, either unsorted or a sorted T cell fraction (not recorded which). These receptor sequences come from a male donor with ankylosing spondylitis.

This clonotype was observed at least ten times. V and J are TRBV7-6 and TRBJ2-7; 7 nucleotides agree with TRBD1. CDR1 is SGHVS and CDR2 is FNYEAQ in the germline V gene. The CDR3 sequence is 13 residues long. Trimming at V came to 5 bases and at J to 5 bases, leaving 6 bases not matched to a gene. The CDR3 nucleotides read TGTGCCAGCAGCGGGTACAGGGGCCACGAGCAGTACTTC. Its translation is CASSGYRGHEQYF.

This clonotype has more than one count but fewer than ten. This chain links TRBV9 with TRBJ1-3; D gene unclear. The V gene lost 0 bases and the J gene lost 3 bases, with 13 bases spanning the gap. The CDR3 consists of 16 residues. The germline gives CDR1 SGDLS, CDR2 YYNGEE. DNA for the CDR3: TGTGCCAGCAGCGTAGGCAGGACGGACGGTGGAAACACCATATATTTT. Its translation is CASSVGRTDGGNTIYF.

The chain recombines TRBV7-2 with TRBJ1-5; 8 bases agree with TRBD1. There are 14 residues in the CDR3. The J segment lost 8 bases and the V segment lost 3 bases, leaving 6 bases of the junction unmatched. Germline V lookup: CDR1 SGHTA, CDR2 FQGNSA. CDR3 protein: CASSLYTGGKPQHF. CDR3 sequence (DNA): TGTGCCAGCAGCTTGTATACAGGGGGGAAGCCCCAGCATTTT.

This clonotype was observed a few times. The chain recombines TRBV20-1 with TRBJ2-7; TRBD1 agrees at 10 bases. The CDR3 consists of 14 residues. Germline values: CDR1 DFQATT, CDR2 SNEGSKA (reference sequence). J lost 2 bases, V lost 6 bases, and 7 bases had no gene match. As DNA, the CDR3 is TGCAGTGCCCAAGAGGGACAGGGGACCTACGAGCAGTACTTC. Encoded protein: CSAQEGQGTYEQYF.

The V and J genes are TRBV6-2 or TRBV6-3 and TRBJ2-6; D call uncertain. The CDR3 extends over 14 amino acids. CDR1 and CDR2 (germline): MNHEY, SVGEGT. V dropped 4 bases and J dropped 2 bases, with 6 bases sitting between them. CDR3 in DNA: TGTGCCAGCAGTTCTTTTCCTGGGGCCAACGTCCTGACTTTC. As protein: CASSSFPGANVLTF.

This clonotype turned up a few times. The rearrangement uses TRBV6-2 or TRBV6-3 and TRBJ1-1; D ambiguous. This CDR3 has 11 residues. The germline V gene encodes CDR1 MNHEY and CDR2 SVGEGT. Trimming took off 1 base at V and 8 bases at J, with 5 bases between the two ends. The DNA for the CDR3 is TGTGCCAGCAGTTACTATGCCGAAGCTTTCTTT. Translated, it gives CASSYYAEAFF.

In the case of this clonotype: This may arise from a read error, as a much more abundant clone is one base away. The CDR3 is CASSLRQGHGYTF. The CDR3 region has the DNA TGTGCCAGCAGCTTACGACAGGGGCATGGCTACACCTTC. V is TRBV7-9 and J is TRBJ1-2; 8 bases are a match to TRBD1. CDR3 length: 13 amino acids. Germline V gene data show CDR1 as SEHNR and CDR2 as FQNEAQ (reference sequence). V lost 2 bases and J lost 6; bases outside the gene matches: 2.

The chain is built from TRBV5-1 and TRBJ2-3; unclear D gene. Per germline, CDR1 SGHRS and CDR2 YFSETQ. V lost 4 bases and J 0 bases, leaving 9 bases between the germline ends. This CDR3 is 14 amino acids long. The DNA for the CDR3 is TGCGCCAGCAGCCGACCGGAGAGCACAGATACGCAGTATTTT. Protein product: CASSRPESTDTQYF.

This clonotype was seen many times. The chain recombines TRBV7-6 with TRBJ1-1; TRBD1 is a possible D gene (6 bases). This CDR3 contains 14 residues. V lost 2 bases, J lost 4 bases, and 11 bases lay in between. Germline values: CDR1 SGHVS, CDR2 FNYEAQ. This chain's CDR3 is CASSLRGVSTEAFF. The CDR3 DNA sequence: TGTGCCAGCAGCTTAAGGGGGGTCTCCACTGAAGCTTTCTTT.

V usage is TRBV4-3 and J usage is TRBJ1-2; D possibly corresponds to TRBD1 (5 bases). V was cut by 3 bases and J by 8 bases, with 22 bases left in between. CDR1 and CDR2 from the germline V gene are LGHNA and YSLEER. The CDR3 is made up of 16 amino acids. The CDR3 loop is CASSQGQGDILVGYTF. Written as DNA, the CDR3 is TGCGCCAGCAGCCAGGGCCAAGGGGATATTCTGGTCGGCTACACCTTC.

V usage is TRBV7-9 and J usage is TRBJ2-1; D is uncertain. Trimming took 1 base from V and 6 from J, leaving 10 bases between them. The CDR3 sequence is 14 residues long. CDR1 and CDR2 (germline): SEHNR, FQNEAQ (reference sequence). DNA for the CDR3: TGTGCCAGCAGCTTAGTGCAGGCCTCCAATGAGCAGTTCTTC. It is translated as CASSLVQASNEQFF.

The chain has TRBV24-1 and TRBJ2-1, with D uncertain. CDR1 is KGHDR, CDR2 SFDVKD, per germline. Trimming left V 11 bases short and J 5 bases short, with 12 bases between. This CDR3 region has 12 residues. CDR3 sequence reads: CAILEQHNEQFF. CDR3 in DNA: TGTGCCATACTCGAGCAACACAATGAGCAGTTCTTC.

This clonotype was observed a few times. The chain employs TRBV18 and TRBJ2-3; D remains ambiguous. Per the germline V gene, CDR1 is KGHSH and CDR2 is LQKENI. V lost 2 bases to trimming and J lost 3 bases, with 12 bases between them. The CDR3 has 15 residues. This CDR3 is CASSPARGRTDTQYF. The CDR3 DNA is TGTGCCAGCTCACCAGCTAGAGGACGGACAGATACGCAGTATTTT.